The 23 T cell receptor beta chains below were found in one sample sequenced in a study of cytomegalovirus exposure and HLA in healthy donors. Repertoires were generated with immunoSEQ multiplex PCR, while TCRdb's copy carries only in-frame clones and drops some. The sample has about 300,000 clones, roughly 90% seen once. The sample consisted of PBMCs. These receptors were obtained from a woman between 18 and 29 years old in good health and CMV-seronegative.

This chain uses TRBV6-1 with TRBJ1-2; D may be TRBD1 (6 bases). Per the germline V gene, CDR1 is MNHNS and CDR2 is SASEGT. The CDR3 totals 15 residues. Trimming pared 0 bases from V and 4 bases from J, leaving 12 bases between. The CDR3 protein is CASSEAQTGPYGYTF. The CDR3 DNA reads TGTGCCAGCAGTGAAGCGCAGACAGGTCCCTATGGCTACACCTTC.

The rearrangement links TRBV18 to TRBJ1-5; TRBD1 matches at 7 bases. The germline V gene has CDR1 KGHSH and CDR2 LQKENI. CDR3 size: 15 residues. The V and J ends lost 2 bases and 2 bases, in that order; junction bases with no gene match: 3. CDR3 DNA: TGTGCCAGCTCACCAGAGACAGGGCGCAATCAGCCCCAGCATTTT. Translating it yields CASSPETGRNQPQHF.

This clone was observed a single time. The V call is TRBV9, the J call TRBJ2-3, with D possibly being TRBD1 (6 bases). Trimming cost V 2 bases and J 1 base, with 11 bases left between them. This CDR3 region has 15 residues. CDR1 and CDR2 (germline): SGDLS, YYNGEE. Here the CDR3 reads CASSVRGAGTDTQYF. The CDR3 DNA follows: TGTGCCAGCAGCGTCAGGGGCGCCGGCACAGATACGCAGTATTTT.

This CDR3 is CASSLDWRLADQETQYF. Written as DNA, the CDR3 is TGTGCCAGCAGCTTAGATTGGAGACTAGCGGATCAAGAGACCCAGTACTTC. The chain carries TRBV11-2 and TRBJ2-5, with 9 bases identical to TRBD2. The germline V gene has CDR1 SGHAT and CDR2 FQNNGV. Losses at the gene ends were 0 bases for V and 2 bases for J; bases not matched to a gene: 7. The CDR3 is made up of 17 amino acids.

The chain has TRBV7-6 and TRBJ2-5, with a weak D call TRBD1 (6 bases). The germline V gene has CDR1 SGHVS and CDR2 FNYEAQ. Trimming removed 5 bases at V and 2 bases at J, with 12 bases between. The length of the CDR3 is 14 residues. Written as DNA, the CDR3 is TGTGCCAGCAGCGAAACAGGGCTACAAGAGACCCAGTACTTC. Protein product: CASSETGLQETQYF.

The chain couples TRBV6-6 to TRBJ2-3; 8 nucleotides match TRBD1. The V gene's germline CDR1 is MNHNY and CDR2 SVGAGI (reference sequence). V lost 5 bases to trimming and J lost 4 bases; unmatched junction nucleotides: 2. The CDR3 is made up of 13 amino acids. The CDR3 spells CASSRDRPDTQYF. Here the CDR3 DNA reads TGTGCCAGCAGTCGGGACAGGCCAGATACGCAGTATTTT.

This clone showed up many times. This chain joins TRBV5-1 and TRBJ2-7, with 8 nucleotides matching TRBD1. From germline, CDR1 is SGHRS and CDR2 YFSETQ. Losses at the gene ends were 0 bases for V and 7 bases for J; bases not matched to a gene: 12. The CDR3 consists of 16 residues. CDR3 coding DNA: TGCGCCAGCAGCTTGGAACCGGGACAGGAAACCAAGGAGCAGTACTTC. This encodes CASSLEPGQETKEQYF.

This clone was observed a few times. This CDR3 is CASRIGDQPQHF. In nucleotides, the CDR3 is TGTGCCAGCAGGATAGGGGATCAGCCCCAGCATTTT. The rearrangement joins TRBV6-1 to TRBJ1-5, with D maybe TRBD1 (5 bases). Germline V gives CDR1 MNHNS, CDR2 SASEGT. V lost 6 bases to trimming and J lost 5 bases, with 8 bases between them. The CDR3 runs 12 residues.

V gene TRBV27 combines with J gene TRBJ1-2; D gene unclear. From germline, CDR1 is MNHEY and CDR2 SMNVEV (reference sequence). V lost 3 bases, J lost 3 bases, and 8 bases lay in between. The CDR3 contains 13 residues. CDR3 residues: CASSFNSDYGYTF. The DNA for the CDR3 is TGTGCCAGCAGTTTCAACAGTGACTATGGCTACACCTTC.

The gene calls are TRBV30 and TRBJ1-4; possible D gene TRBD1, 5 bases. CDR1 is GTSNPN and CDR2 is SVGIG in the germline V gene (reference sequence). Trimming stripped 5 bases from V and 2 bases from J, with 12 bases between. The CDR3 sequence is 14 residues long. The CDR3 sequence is CAWARGSTNEKLFF. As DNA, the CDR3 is TGTGCCTGGGCTAGGGGTTCGACTAATGAAAAACTGTTTTTT. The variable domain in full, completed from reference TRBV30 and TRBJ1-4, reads SQTIHQWPATLVQPVGSPLSLECTVEGTSNPNLYWYRQAAGRGLQLLFYSVGIGQISSEVPQNLSASRPQDRQFILSSKKLLLSDSGFYLCAWARGSTNEKLFFGSGTQLSVL.

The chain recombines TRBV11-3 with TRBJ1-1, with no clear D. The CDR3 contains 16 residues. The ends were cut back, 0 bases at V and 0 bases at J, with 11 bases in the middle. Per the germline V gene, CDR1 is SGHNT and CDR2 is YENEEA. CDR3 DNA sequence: TGTGCCAGCAGCTTAGATAGGAGCTTTATGAACACTGAAGCTTTCTTT. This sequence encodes CASSLDRSFMNTEAFF.

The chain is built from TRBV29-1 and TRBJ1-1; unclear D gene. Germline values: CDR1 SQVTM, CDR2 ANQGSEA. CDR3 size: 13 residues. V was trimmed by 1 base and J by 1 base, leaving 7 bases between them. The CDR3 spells CSVEGRQNTEAFF. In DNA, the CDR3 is TGCAGCGTTGAAGGTCGACAGAACACTGAAGCTTTCTTT.

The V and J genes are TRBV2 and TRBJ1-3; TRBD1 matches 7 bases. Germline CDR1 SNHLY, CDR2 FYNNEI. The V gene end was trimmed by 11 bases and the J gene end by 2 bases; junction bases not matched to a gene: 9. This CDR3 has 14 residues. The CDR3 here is CAGKQGSTGNTIYF. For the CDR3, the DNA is TGTGCCGGGAAACAGGGGAGTACTGGAAACACCATATATTTT.

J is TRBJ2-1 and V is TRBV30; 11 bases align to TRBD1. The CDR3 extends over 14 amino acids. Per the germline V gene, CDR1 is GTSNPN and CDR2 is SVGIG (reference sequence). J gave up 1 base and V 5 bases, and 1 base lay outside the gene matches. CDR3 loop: CAWGDRGSYNEQFF. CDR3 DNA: TGTGCCTGGGGGGACAGGGGGTCCTACAATGAGCAGTTCTTC.

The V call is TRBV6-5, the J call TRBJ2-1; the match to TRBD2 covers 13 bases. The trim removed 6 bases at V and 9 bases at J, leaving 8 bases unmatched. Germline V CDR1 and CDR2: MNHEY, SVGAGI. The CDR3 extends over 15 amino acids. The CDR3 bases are TGTGCCAGCAGCCGTGGACTAGCGGGAGTGAGTGAGCAGTTCTTC. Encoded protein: CASSRGLAGVSEQFF.

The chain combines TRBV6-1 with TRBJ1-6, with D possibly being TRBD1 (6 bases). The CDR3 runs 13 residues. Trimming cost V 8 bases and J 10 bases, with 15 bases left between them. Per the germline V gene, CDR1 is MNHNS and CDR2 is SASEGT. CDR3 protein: CASDGGARSPLHF. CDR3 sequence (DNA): TGTGCCAGCGATGGGGGGGCTAGATCACCCCTCCACTTT.

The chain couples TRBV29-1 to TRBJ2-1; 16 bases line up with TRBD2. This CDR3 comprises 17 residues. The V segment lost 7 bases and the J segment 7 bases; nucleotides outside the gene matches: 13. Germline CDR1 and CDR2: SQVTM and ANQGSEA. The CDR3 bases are TGCAGCGCCGGGACTAGCGGGAGGGGGACCAGGGGGAATGAGCAGTTCTTC. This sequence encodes CSAGTSGRGTRGNEQFF.

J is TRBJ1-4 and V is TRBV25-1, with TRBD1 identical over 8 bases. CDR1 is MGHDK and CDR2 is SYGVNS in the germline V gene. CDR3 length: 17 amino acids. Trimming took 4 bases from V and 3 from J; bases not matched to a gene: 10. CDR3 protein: CASSGAGGLTANEKLFF. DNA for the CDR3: TGTGCCAGCAGTGGGGCAGGGGGCTTGACGGCTAATGAAAAACTGTTTTTT.

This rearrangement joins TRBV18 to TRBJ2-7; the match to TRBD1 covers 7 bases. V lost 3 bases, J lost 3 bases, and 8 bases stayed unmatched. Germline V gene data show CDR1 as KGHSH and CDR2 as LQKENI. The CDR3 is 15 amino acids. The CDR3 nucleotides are TGTGCCAGCTCACCTCGCCAGGGGGTACTCTACGAGCAGTACTTC. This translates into CASSPRQGVLYEQYF.

CDR3: CASSPLAGGGYEQYF. CDR3 DNA: TGTGCCAGCAGTCCCTTAGCGGGCGGGGGCTACGAGCAGTACTTC. V is TRBV6-4 and J is TRBJ2-7; 7 nucleotides line up with TRBD2. This CDR3 is built from 15 residues. Germline-derived CDR1 and CDR2 are MRHNA and SNTAGT. With V trimmed by 5 bases and J by 3 bases, 10 bases remained unmatched.

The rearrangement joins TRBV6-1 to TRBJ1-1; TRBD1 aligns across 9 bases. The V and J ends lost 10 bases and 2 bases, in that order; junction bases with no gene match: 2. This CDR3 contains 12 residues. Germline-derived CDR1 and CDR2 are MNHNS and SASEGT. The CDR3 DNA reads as TGTGCCACGGACAGGGGAAACACTGAAGCTTTCTTT. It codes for CATDRGNTEAFF.

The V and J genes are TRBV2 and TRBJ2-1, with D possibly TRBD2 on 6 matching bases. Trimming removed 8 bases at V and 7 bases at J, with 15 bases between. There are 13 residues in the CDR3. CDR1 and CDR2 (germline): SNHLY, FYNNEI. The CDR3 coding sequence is TGTGCCAGCTCGTTCGGGGGAGCTAATGAGCAGTTCTTC. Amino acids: CASSFGGANEQFF.

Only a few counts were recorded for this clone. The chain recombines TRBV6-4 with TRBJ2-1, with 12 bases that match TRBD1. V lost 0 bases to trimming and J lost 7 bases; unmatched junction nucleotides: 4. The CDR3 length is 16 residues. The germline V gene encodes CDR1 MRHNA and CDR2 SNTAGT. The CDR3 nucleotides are TGTGCCAGCAGTGACTCGGGACAGGGGGCGGGGAATGAGCAGTTCTTC. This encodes CASSDSGQGAGNEQFF.